What follows are 26 T cell receptor beta chains derived from one specimen sequenced in a study of cytomegalovirus exposure and HLA in healthy donors. Some clones are missing from TCRdb's copy, which holds only in-frame ones; the method was immunoSEQ multiplex PCR. The data hold 150,000 to 200,000 clones, with about 80% observed a single time. The material sequenced was PBMCs. Every receptor here comes from a young man in good health and CMV-seropositive.

The rearrangement uses TRBV7-2 and TRBJ1-4; TRBD1 matches at 10 bases. The V gene's germline CDR1 is SGHTA and CDR2 FQGNSA. Trimming cost V 10 bases and J 6 bases; bases outside gene matches: 5. This CDR3 is 13 amino acids long. The CDR3 loop is CATAGQGDEKLFF. CDR3 in DNA: TGTGCCACCGCCGGACAGGGGGATGAAAAACTGTTTTTT.

The rearrangement joins TRBV5-4 to TRBJ2-1; TRBD2 aligns across 12 bases. After removal of 4 bases from V and 6 bases from J, the junction contained 11 bases not matched to a gene. Germline assignment: CDR1 SGHNT and CDR2 YYREEE (reference sequence). The CDR3 sequence is 17 residues long. CDR3 region: CASSRPLLAGGPNEQFF. In nucleotides, the CDR3 is TGTGCCAGCAGCCGCCCCCTCCTAGCGGGAGGGCCCAATGAGCAGTTCTTC.

V usage is TRBV11-2 and J usage is TRBJ2-5, with D hard to call. The germline V and J ends were trimmed by 5 bases and 5 bases, with 15 bases remaining between them. The CDR3 extends over 14 amino acids. Germline V gives CDR1 SGHAT, CDR2 FQNNGV. Here the CDR3 DNA reads TGTGCCAGCAGCGTCCAGTCTCTCGGGGAGACCCAGTACTTC. It codes for CASSVQSLGETQYF.

Comment on this clone: The sample contains more than one DNA sequence encoding this CDR3. The chain employs TRBV7-3 and TRBJ2-7, with D perhaps TRBD2 (6 bases). Deletions cut 2 bases from V and 7 bases from J, with 12 bases between. Germline V CDR1 and CDR2: SGHTA, FQGTGA. The CDR3 length is 13 residues. For the CDR3, the DNA is TGTGCCAGCAGCTTAGAGGGTGGGAGGGAGCAGTACTTC. It specifies CASSLEGGREQYF. The full variable domain, its missing parts supplied by reference TRBV7-3 and TRBJ2-7, is GAGVSQTPSNKVTEKGKYVELRCDPISGHTALYWYRQSLGQGPEFLIYFQGTGAADDSGLPNDRFFAVRPEGSVSTLKIQRTERGDSAVYLCASSLEGGREQYFGPGTRLTVT.

This clone was seen just once. The V gene is TRBV18, the J gene TRBJ1-5; TRBD1 might be the D (5 bases). Trimming removed 3 bases at V and 2 bases at J, with 14 bases between. In germline, CDR1 is KGHSH, CDR2 LQKENI. This CDR3 spans 16 amino acids. As DNA, the CDR3 is TGTGCCAGCTCACCGGCAGGGAAGGTTGGCAATCAGCCCCAGCATTTT. This gives the protein CASSPAGKVGNQPQHF.

This chain uses TRBV27 with TRBJ1-5; 8 nucleotides match TRBD1. Germline CDR1 is MNHEY and CDR2 is SMNVEV (reference sequence). The length of the CDR3 is 15 residues. Trimming at V came to 0 bases and at J to 3 bases, leaving 1 base not matched to a gene. CDR3 bases: TGTGCCAGCAGTTTATCGGGACAGGCCAATCAGCCCCAGCATTTT. It codes for CASSLSGQANQPQHF.

V usage is TRBV6-5 and J usage is TRBJ2-7; 9 bases map to TRBD1. V was clipped by 5 bases and J by 4 bases; unmatched bases: 6. CDR3 length equals 14 residues. Germline-derived CDR1 and CDR2 are MNHEY and SVGAGI. The CDR3 bases are TGTGCCAGCAGTACCGGGACAGGGACGTACGAGCAGTACTTC. Its translation is CASSTGTGTYEQYF.

The chain carries TRBV19 and TRBJ2-3; the match to TRBD2 covers 11 bases. J was trimmed by 0 bases and V by 2 bases; bases with no gene match: 4. This CDR3 has 17 amino acids. Germline V CDR1 and CDR2: LNHDA, SQIVND (reference sequence). CDR3 DNA sequence: TGTGCCAGTAGTATACGTCCTAGCGGGAGGAGCACAGATACGCAGTATTTT. Encoded protein: CASSIRPSGRSTDTQYF.

A remark on this clone: Relative to the germline gene, one junction end is altered; a read error may explain this. J is TRBJ2-1 and V is TRBV7-9; 12 bases agree with TRBD2. This CDR3 is 16 amino acids long. The V gene's germline CDR1 is SEHNR and CDR2 FQNEAQ (reference sequence). CDR3 DNA: TGTGCCAGCAGCCTAGCGGGAGGGATGTATATCGGTGAGCAGTTCTTC. It yields the protein CASSLAGGMYIGEQFF.

The rearrangement links TRBV19 to TRBJ1-4; D is ambiguous. The V end was cut by 6 bases, the J end by 8 bases, with 13 bases between. This CDR3 spans 13 amino acids. The germline CDR1 and CDR2 sequences are LNHDA and SQIVND (reference sequence). For the CDR3, the DNA is TGTGCCAGTAGCAAACGGGAAAGCGAAAAACTGTTTTTT. Translating it yields CASSKRESEKLFF.

The chain couples TRBV2 to TRBJ2-3, with no clear D. V lost 6 bases to trimming and J lost 2 bases, with 12 bases between them. In germline, CDR1 is SNHLY, CDR2 FYNNEI. The length of the CDR3 is 14 residues. CDR3 sequence reads: CASRGVSHTDTQYF. In DNA form, the CDR3 reads TGTGCCAGCAGGGGCGTCTCCCACACAGATACGCAGTATTTT.

This chain links TRBV28 with TRBJ2-3; TRBD2 aligns across 14 bases. The CDR3 extends over 19 amino acids. The germline gives CDR1 MDHEN, CDR2 SYDVKM. V lost 0 bases, J lost 1 base, and 6 bases stayed unmatched. CDR3 coding DNA: TGTGCCAGCAGTTTATGGGAAGGACTAGCGGGAGGAGGCACAGATACGCAGTATTTT. Translated, it gives CASSLWEGLAGGGTDTQYF.

J is TRBJ1-5 and V is TRBV4-2; no definite D call. CDR1 and CDR2 (germline): LGHNA, YNFKEQ. Trimming pared 0 bases from V and 3 bases from J, leaving 9 bases between. The CDR3 is 15 amino acids. CDR3 DNA sequence: TGTGCCAGCAGCCAAGATCCAGAACCCAATCAGCCCCAGCATTTT. Its translation: CASSQDPEPNQPQHF.

This clone turned up a few times. This chain links TRBV2 with TRBJ1-2; 9 positions match TRBD1. Germline trimming cut 5 bases from V and 6 bases from J; bases unmatched to any gene: 4. The CDR3 runs to 13 residues. Germline loops: CDR1 SNHLY, CDR2 FYNNEI. CDR3 sequence reads: CASSLDRGDGYTF. In DNA form, the CDR3 reads TGTGCCAGCAGTTTGGACAGGGGTGATGGCTACACCTTC.

The chain has TRBV30 and TRBJ1-4; D uncertain. V was clipped by 4 bases and J by 7 bases, with 19 bases between them. Germline values: CDR1 GTSNPN, CDR2 SVGIG (reference sequence). The CDR3 spans 15 residues. Written as DNA, the CDR3 is TGTGCCTGGACCCCCTCTGGTCAACTAAGTGAAAAACTGTTTTTT. Its protein product is CAWTPSGQLSEKLFF.

V and J are TRBV27 and TRBJ2-3; 7 bases agree with TRBD2. V trimming: 5 bases; J trimming: 2 bases; junction bases outside the gene matches: 4. This CDR3 is built from 14 residues. Per the germline V gene, CDR1 is MNHEY and CDR2 is SMNVEV (reference sequence). CDR3 region: CASSPGGNTDTQYF. In nucleotides, the CDR3 is TGTGCCAGCAGTCCCGGGGGGAACACAGATACGCAGTATTTT.

The chain combines TRBV6-1 with TRBJ2-3; TRBD2 aligns across 10 bases. CDR3 size: 15 residues. J lost 5 bases, V lost 5 bases, and 7 bases had no gene match. Looked up from germline, CDR1 is MNHNS and CDR2 is SASEGT. CDR3 DNA sequence: TGTGCCAGCAGTTTTAGCGGGAGGAGGGAAGATACGCAGTATTTT. This codes for CASSFSGRREDTQYF.

The chain has TRBV6-1 and TRBJ1-2; D remains ambiguous. In germline, CDR1 is MNHNS, CDR2 SASEGT. CDR3 size: 14 residues. The ends were cut back, 3 bases at V and 6 bases at J, with 14 bases in the middle. The CDR3 sequence: CASSDYGSGNGYTF. The CDR3 DNA is TGTGCCAGCAGTGACTACGGGAGTGGAAATGGCTACACCTTC.

The chain recombines TRBV5-6 with TRBJ2-1; 10 bases are a match to TRBD2. The CDR3 has 16 amino acids. V trimming: 4 bases; J trimming: 4 bases; junction bases outside the gene matches: 8. Germline V gene sequence: CDR1 SGHDT, CDR2 YYEEEE. CDR3 in DNA: TGTGCCAGCAGCGCAATGCTAGCGGGAGCTTACAATGAGCAGTTCTTC. This encodes CASSAMLAGAYNEQFF.

Of note for this clone: The junction shows a germline mismatch at one end, possibly a read error. The gene calls are TRBV4-1 and TRBJ2-1; perhaps TRBD2 as D (5 bases). Germline values: CDR1 MGHRA, CDR2 YSYEKL. The CDR3 covers 17 residues. In DNA form, the CDR3 reads TGCGCCAGCAGCCAAGATCGTGGCGGGCACTCCGACAATGAGCAGTTCTTC. Protein: CASSQDRGGHSDNEQFF.

The V call is TRBV27, the J call TRBJ2-2; TRBD1 aligns across 8 bases. The V gene's germline CDR1 is MNHEY and CDR2 SMNVEV (reference sequence). The CDR3 runs 15 residues. After removal of 4 bases from V and 1 base from J, the junction contained 2 bases not matched to a gene. In DNA form, the CDR3 reads TGTGCCAGCAGTTCCGGACAGGGGAACACCGGGGAGCTGTTTTTT. This translates into CASSSGQGNTGELFF.

The chain has TRBV6-6 and TRBJ2-7; 9 bases are a match to TRBD2. V lost 0 bases to trimming and J lost 6 bases; unmatched junction nucleotides: 3. Germline CDR1 reads MNHNY; CDR2 reads SVGAGI (reference sequence). There are 14 residues in the CDR3. This chain's CDR3 is CASSYSSGRGEQYF. The CDR3 coding sequence is TGTGCCAGCAGTTACTCTAGCGGGAGAGGCGAGCAGTACTTC.

This clone occurred a few times. The CDR3 DNA reads TGTGCCAGCAGCTTATGGGGGACAGAAAACTATGGCTACACCTTC. Translated: CASSLWGTENYGYTF. The rearrangement joins TRBV7-2 to TRBJ1-2; 7 nucleotides align to TRBD1. The germline V gene has CDR1 SGHTA and CDR2 FQGNSA. V was pared by 2 bases and J by 2 bases, with 5 bases of the junction left unmatched. This CDR3 is 15 amino acids long.

The J gene is TRBJ2-5, the V gene TRBV14; D might be TRBD1 (6 bases). The CDR3 loop spans 16 amino acids. V was trimmed by 4 bases and J by 4 bases, leaving 19 bases between them. Germline-derived CDR1 and CDR2 are SGHDN and FVKESK. CDR3 protein: CASSRLTGFWGETQYF. CDR3 DNA sequence: TGTGCCAGCAGCCGCCTAACAGGGTTCTGGGGAGAGACCCAGTACTTC.

This clone was detected a few times. J is TRBJ2-7 and V is TRBV6-1, with 9 bases aligning to TRBD1. The CDR3 is 15 residues long. V was pared by 1 base and J by 7 bases, with 8 bases of the junction left unmatched. Germline CDR1 MNHNS, CDR2 SASEGT. The CDR3 DNA sequence: TGTGCCAGCAGTGAAGAAGGACAGGGGTGGAGGGAGCAGTACTTC. Its protein product is CASSEEGQGWREQYF.

The V and J genes are TRBV19 and TRBJ1-2; 10 bases map to TRBD1. The CDR3 extends over 12 amino acids. Per germline, CDR1 LNHDA and CDR2 SQIVND (reference sequence). The V segment lost 7 bases and the J segment 6 bases; nucleotides outside the gene matches: 2. Here the CDR3 reads CASTGTGDGYTF. In DNA, the CDR3 is TGTGCCAGTACCGGGACAGGGGATGGCTACACCTTC.